Listed below are T cell receptor beta chains from one sample, sequenced in a study of human T cells and chemical hapten exposure. TCRdb analysed the RACE reads with MiXCR anew, one entry per CDR3 protein. The sample shows roughly 38,000 distinct CDR3 sequences, 9.5% of them seen only once. Here the sequenced sample was whole blood, taken in connection with sensitization to the hapten diphenylcyclopropenone (DPC). The receptors were sampled from a man aged 50-60 years with alopecia areata. Some clones in this sample may be carry-over from other donors' samples. The CDR3 runs from the conserved cysteine through the conserved F or W. Each record gives: CDR3 length, V gene, CDR3 protein.

cdr3_length: 12; v_call: TRBV29-1; cdr3_aa: CSVEGAATEAFF
cdr3_length: 13; v_call: TRBV12-3/TRBV12-4; cdr3_aa: CASSLLSGSGYTF
cdr3_length: 12; v_call: TRBV29-1; cdr3_aa: CSAARSSYEQYF
cdr3_length: 16; v_call: TRBV30; cdr3_aa: CAWSVGTSGVTYEQYF
cdr3_length: 16; v_call: TRBV28; cdr3_aa: CASSPSVAGDQETQYF
cdr3_length: 15; v_call: TRBV28; cdr3_aa: CASSLKGALNTEAFF
cdr3_length: 16; v_call: TRBV19; cdr3_aa: CASSIPPAGGYNEQFF
cdr3_length: 13; v_call: TRBV11-3; cdr3_aa: CASSSRRAGELFF
cdr3_length: 15; v_call: TRBV6-1; cdr3_aa: CASGTSGRKSGELFF
cdr3_length: 16; v_call: TRBV18; cdr3_aa: CASSPRGQAGNSPLHF
cdr3_length: 12; v_call: TRBV6-1; cdr3_aa: CAVGGSYNEQFF
cdr3_length: 13; v_call: TRBV3-1; cdr3_aa: CASSPFSIGEQFF
cdr3_length: 16; v_call: TRBV7-2; cdr3_aa: CASSLVRGLSYNEQFF
cdr3_length: 15; v_call: TRBV20-1; cdr3_aa: CSARTGTSGRGEQFF
cdr3_length: 15; v_call: TRBV11-2; cdr3_aa: CASSLWGEVYNEQFF
cdr3_length: 15; v_call: TRBV11-2; cdr3_aa: CASSPGRAGADTQYF
cdr3_length: 15; v_call: TRBV20-1; cdr3_aa: CSASPARGSLGEQFF
cdr3_length: 14; v_call: TRBV10-2; cdr3_aa: CASSESGQLPPLHF
cdr3_length: 16; v_call: TRBV4-1; cdr3_aa: CASSPAAGQAIYGYTF
cdr3_length: 15; v_call: TRBV4-2; cdr3_aa: CASSQLGTGDYEQYF
cdr3_length: 11; v_call: TRBV28; cdr3_aa: CATHRNSPLHF
cdr3_length: 16; v_call: TRBV20-1; cdr3_aa: CSASSTTSTPTDTQYF
cdr3_length: 17; v_call: TRBV19; cdr3_aa: CASSIGLAAYSYNEQFF
cdr3_length: 15; v_call: TRBV7-2; cdr3_aa: CASSEGLFSSYEQYF
cdr3_length: 14; v_call: TRBV20-1; cdr3_aa: CSARLAGVGNEQFF
cdr3_length: 12; v_call: TRBV28; cdr3_aa: CAIQGRDYGYTF
cdr3_length: 13; v_call: TRBV6-6; cdr3_aa: CASSRPTAETQYF
cdr3_length: 14; v_call: TRBV5-1; cdr3_aa: CASSLYRSNNEQFF
cdr3_length: 15; v_call: TRBV7-9; cdr3_aa: CASSLDGTASYEQYF
cdr3_length: 15; v_call: TRBV7-6; cdr3_aa: CASSLAGQGIYEQYF
cdr3_length: 12; v_call: TRBV7-9; cdr3_aa: CASSLSSYEQYF